The 12 T cell receptor beta chains presented below share a single source sample, sequenced in a study of shared clonotypes between healthy human individuals. This table comes from immunoSEQ multiplex PCR, and its TCRdb copy is limited to in-frame clones, with some not included. The repertoire holds roughly 170,000 clones, with approximately 60% as singletons. The sequencing input was memory CD4+ T cells sorted from blood. Subset described: CD45RA-negative fraction. Receptors were obtained from a man in his thirties or forties in good health.

This chain joins TRBV6-6 and TRBJ1-2, with D uncertain. The V gene lost 5 bases and the J gene lost 8 bases, with 9 bases spanning the gap. Germline V gene sequence: CDR1 MNHNY, CDR2 SVGAGI (reference sequence). The CDR3 is 11 residues long. The chain's CDR3 is CASSPSGGYTF. For the CDR3, the DNA is TGTGCCAGCAGTCCCTCGGGCGGCTACACCTTC.

This clone came up a few times. V gene TRBV15 combines with J gene TRBJ2-3; 8 bases are shared with TRBD2. Unmatched junction bases numbered 4, after V lost 1 base and J lost 1 base. The CDR3 has 16 residues. CDR1 is LNHNV and CDR2 is YYDKDF in the germline V gene (reference sequence). CDR3 bases: TGTGCCACCAGCAGAGGGTCCGGGGGGGGCACAGATACGCAGTATTTT. This encodes CATSRGSGGGTDTQYF. The complete variable domain, with remaining parts taken from reference TRBV15 and TRBJ2-3, reads DAMVIQNPRYQVTQFGKPVTLSCSQTLNHNVMYWYQQKSSQAPKLLFHYYDKDFNNEADTPDNFQSRRPNTSFCFLDIRSPGLGDTAMYLCATSRGSGGGTDTQYFGPGTRLTVL.

V is TRBV5-4 and J is TRBJ2-6, with D possibly being TRBD2 (6 bases). The CDR3 loop spans 18 amino acids. In germline, CDR1 is SGHNT, CDR2 YYREEE (reference sequence). V lost 4 bases and J 0 bases, leaving 17 bases between the germline ends. This chain's CDR3 is CASSLVGSPVSGANVLTF. CDR3 DNA: TGTGCCAGCAGCCTGGTCGGGAGCCCTGTCTCTGGGGCCAACGTCCTGACTTTC.

V is TRBV7-3 and J is TRBJ2-1; 11 bases agree with TRBD2. The CDR3 extends over 15 amino acids. With V trimmed by 1 base and J by 5 bases, 1 base remained unmatched. Germline assignment: CDR1 SGHTA and CDR2 FQGTGA. This CDR3 reads CASSLRLAGHNEQFF. The CDR3 DNA sequence: TGTGCCAGCAGCTTAAGACTAGCGGGACACAATGAGCAGTTCTTC.

This sequence joins TRBV19 and TRBJ1-2, with D uncertain. Germline CDR1 reads LNHDA; CDR2 reads SQIVND (reference sequence). This CDR3 spans 12 amino acids. The V end was cut by 10 bases, the J end by 3 bases, with 12 bases between. CDR3 loop: CAIADRYYGYTF. The CDR3 nucleotides read TGTGCCATCGCTGACCGCTACTATGGCTACACCTTC.

In regard to this clone: Other DNA sequences within the sample encode an identical CDR3. The chain links TRBV6-5 to TRBJ2-7, with D hard to call. CDR1 MNHEY and CDR2 SVGAGI come from the germline V gene. The germline V and J ends were trimmed by 0 bases and 2 bases, with 5 bases remaining between them. The CDR3 extends over 13 amino acids. CDR3 sequence reads: CASSYSSAYEQYF. The DNA for the CDR3 is TGTGCCAGCAGTTACTCTTCGGCCTACGAGCAGTACTTC.

This CDR3 reads CARSPGRQPQHF. For the CDR3, the DNA is TGTGCCAGAAGCCCAGGAAGGCAGCCCCAGCATTTT. The V call is TRBV5-3, the J call TRBJ1-5; D gene uncertain. TRBV5-3 has ORF status, its function being uncertain. The CDR3 totals 12 residues. The ends were cut back, 4 bases at V and 7 bases at J, with 9 bases in the middle.

The chain has TRBV29-1 and TRBJ2-3, with D perhaps assigned TRBD1 or TRBD2 (6 bases each). This CDR3 comprises 14 residues. Per the germline V gene, CDR1 is SQVTM and CDR2 is ANQGSEA. The V end lost 5 bases, the J end lost 3 bases, and 15 bases lay between the germline ends. The CDR3 nucleotides read TGCAGCGTTCGAAGGGGGGTTGGAACAGATACGCAGTATTTT. Amino acid sequence: CSVRRGVGTDTQYF.

This chain uses TRBV5-1 with TRBJ2-5, with 10 bases identical to TRBD2. V trimming: 6 bases; J trimming: 0 bases; junction bases outside the gene matches: 8. The CDR3 totals 16 residues. Germline V gene lookup returns CDR1 SGHRS and CDR2 YFSETQ. CDR3: CASTPVAGGNQETQYF. The CDR3 region has the DNA TGCGCCAGCACTCCCGTAGCGGGAGGCAACCAAGAGACCCAGTACTTC.

This clone has just a few counts. This chain uses TRBV21-1 with TRBJ2-7; the D segment call TRBD2 is taken from the table without a DNA check. TRBV21-1 is flagged as a pseudogene. The CDR3 spans 17 residues. The CDR3 nucleotides are TGTGCCAGCAGCAAAGATGGGCTAGCGGGAGGGCCCCACGAGCAGTACTTC. Amino acid sequence: CASSKDGLAGGPHEQYF.

This chain links TRBV28 with TRBJ2-1; TRBD2 matches 8 bases. Per germline, CDR1 MDHEN and CDR2 SYDVKM. Trimming took 10 bases from V and 9 from J; bases not matched to a gene: 17. The CDR3 is 15 amino acids. The CDR3: CATHRGGSGRTEQFF. As DNA, the CDR3 is TGTGCCACCCACCGGGGGGGGAGCGGGAGAACTGAGCAGTTCTTC.

CDR3 sequence reads: CASSLLGGRSETQYF. The CDR3 DNA follows: TGTGCCAGCAGTTTATTGGGCGGGAGGTCGGAGACCCAGTACTTC. The chain recombines TRBV27 with TRBJ2-5, with 8 bases lining up with TRBD2. This CDR3 has 15 residues. V gave up 1 base and J gave up 5 bases; unmatched junction bases: 6. Germline lookup yields CDR1 MNHEY and CDR2 SMNVEV (reference sequence).